This is a list of T cell receptor beta chains from one sample in a study of cytomegalovirus exposure and HLA in healthy donors. Using immunoSEQ multiplex PCR, the repertoire was profiled, and TCRdb retains in-frame clones only, with some absent. The top ten hold roughly 1.8% of the sample, which has 100,000 to 150,000 clones, around 82% seen once. The sample consisted of PBMCs. Source of these receptors: a boy aged 5-17 years in good health and CMV-seronegative. Each CDR3 is given with its conserved first and last residue. The order of the fields is J gene, clone size, D gene, V gene, CDR3 DNA, CDR3 protein. A D gene is named only where the DNA matches it firmly. Expanded clones get a size class; other rows say once, few or many, or leave the size out.

j_gene: TRBJ1-1
abundance: once
d_gene: TRBD1
v_gene: TRBV10-3
CDR3nt: TGTGCCATCAGTGAAGTAAGGGACAGGGTTAACACTGAAGCTTTCTTT
CDR3aa: CAISEVRDRVNTEAFF

j_gene: TRBJ1-5
abundance: .
d_gene: .
v_gene: TRBV5-4
CDR3nt: TGTGCCAGCAGCGAGGGCACCGGGCAGCCCCAGCATTTT
CDR3aa: CASSEGTGQPQHF

j_gene: TRBJ2-5
abundance: .
d_gene: .
v_gene: TRBV4-1
CDR3nt: TGCGCCAGCAGCCAAGGTATGCAGACGGGAGAGACCCAGTACTTC
CDR3aa: CASSQGMQTGETQYF

j_gene: TRBJ2-7
abundance: .
d_gene: .
v_gene: TRBV20-1
CDR3nt: TGCAGTGCCTTTAGGGGCTACGAGCAGTACTTC
CDR3aa: CSAFRGYEQYF

j_gene: TRBJ2-1
abundance: .
d_gene: TRBD1
v_gene: TRBV27
CDR3nt: TGTGCCAGCAGTTTATCGGACAGGAGCTCCTACAATGAGCAGTTCTTC
CDR3aa: CASSLSDRSSYNEQFF

j_gene: TRBJ2-7
abundance: .
d_gene: TRBD1
v_gene: TRBV7-9
CDR3nt: TGTGCCAGCGGCCTGGGACAGGGCTACGAGCAGTACTTC
CDR3aa: CASGLGQGYEQYF

j_gene: TRBJ1-2
abundance: once
d_gene: TRBD1
v_gene: TRBV2
CDR3nt: TGTGCCAGCAGTGCAATCGACGGACAGGGCCCCTATGGCTACACCTTC
CDR3aa: CASSAIDGQGPYGYTF

j_gene: TRBJ1-5
abundance: .
d_gene: TRBD1
v_gene: TRBV19
CDR3nt: TGTGCCAGTAGTACAGGGACAGGGGGCAATCAGCCCCAGCATTTT
CDR3aa: CASSTGTGGNQPQHF

j_gene: TRBJ1-4
abundance: .
d_gene: .
v_gene: TRBV27
CDR3nt: TGTGCCAGCATTGGAGGCACCGGAGAAAAACTGTTTTTT
CDR3aa: CASIGGTGEKLFF

j_gene: TRBJ2-7
abundance: .
d_gene: .
v_gene: TRBV7-9
CDR3nt: TGTGCCAGCAGCTTAAGCCGGAGCTCCTACGAGCAGTACTTC
CDR3aa: CASSLSRSSYEQYF

j_gene: TRBJ2-2
abundance: .
d_gene: TRBD1
v_gene: TRBV9
CDR3nt: TGTGCCAGCAGCGCCGGACAGGCCTTCACCGGGGAGCTGTTTTTT
CDR3aa: CASSAGQAFTGELFF

j_gene: TRBJ2-2
abundance: .
d_gene: .
v_gene: TRBV19
CDR3nt: TGTGCCAGTAGTATAGTGAGCGCCGGGGAGCTGTTTTTT
CDR3aa: CASSIVSAGELFF

j_gene: TRBJ2-1
abundance: .
d_gene: TRBD2
v_gene: TRBV29-1
CDR3nt: TGCAGCGTGGGTCCGGGACTAGCTATCGATGAGCAGTTCTTC
CDR3aa: CSVGPGLAIDEQFF